This TCR beta chain was captured by sequencing in a study of cytotoxic CD8 clonotypes in ibrutinib-treated CLL. Study in general: Among the samples, the mean was 255,043 productive templates and 85,000 to 100,000 productive rearrangements.

Trimming took off 1 base at V and 7 bases at J, with 5 bases between the two ends. The CDR3 is 11 amino acids. Germline CDR1 reads SGHAT; CDR2 reads FQDESV (reference sequence). About this clone itself: The antigen is unknown.

The study's findings and limits: Clonality went higher at ibrutinib response and then dropped back toward baseline at progression.

Depth targeted 1 in 200,000 to 1 in 1 million T cells, averaging approximately 9.9x coverage per clonotype. Method: immunoSEQ multiplex PCR; TCRdb's copy keeps in-frame clones and lacks some. The data hold about 150,000 clones, with around 76% observed a single time. This TCR was recovered from a human donor with chronic lymphocytic leukemia. The sample was PBMCs, taken after 24 months of ibrutinib treatment. The rearrangement uses TRBV11-1 and TRBJ2-7; perhaps TRBD1 as D (5 bases). DNA of the CDR3: TGTGCCAGCAGCTTAGAGGGGGAGCAGTACTTC. It is translated as CASSLEGEQYF.